Below are 28 T cell receptor beta chains sequenced from a single sample in a study of cytomegalovirus exposure and HLA in healthy donors. Researchers ran the PCR with 60 Vbeta and 13 Jbeta primers. Profiled with immunoSEQ multiplex PCR; TCRdb holds only in-frame clones, not every one. The sample includes tens of thousands of clones, just over 70% seen only once; the top ten take more than 7%. Sequenced material: PBMCs. The receptors here all came from a man in his sixties in good health and CMV-seronegative.

This sequence joins TRBV7-2 and TRBJ2-3, with TRBD1 matching 7 bases. This CDR3 is built from 14 residues. Trimming cost V 6 bases and J 1 base; bases outside gene matches: 4. From germline, CDR1 is SGHTA and CDR2 FQGNSA. The CDR3 region is CASRTGTGTDTQYF. CDR3 sequence (DNA): TGTGCCAGCAGGACCGGGACAGGCACAGATACGCAGTATTTT. The full variable domain, rest sourced from reference TRBV7-2 and TRBJ2-3, is GAGVSQSPSNKVTEKGKDVELRCDPISGHTALYWYRQSLGQGLEFLIYFQGNSAPDKSGLPSDRFSAERTGGSVSTLTIQRTQQEDSAVYLCASRTGTGTDTQYFGPGTRLTVL.

The chain couples TRBV7-9 to TRBJ2-2, with a tentative D call TRBD1 (5 bases). There are 15 residues in the CDR3. Germline CDR1 reads SEHNR; CDR2 reads FQNEAQ (reference sequence). Trimming took off 8 bases at V and 3 bases at J, with 16 bases between the two ends. In DNA form, the CDR3 reads TGTGCCAGCCCCAAAGGACAAGGGTACACCGGGGAGCTGTTTTTT. The encoded protein is CASPKGQGYTGELFF.

The V call is TRBV5-1, the J call TRBJ1-3, with a possible D match to TRBD1 (5 bases). The CDR3 totals 13 residues. The V end lost 4 bases, the J end lost 2 bases, and 7 bases lay between the germline ends. Germline CDR1 is SGHRS and CDR2 is YFSETQ. CDR3 in DNA: TGCGCCAGCAGCGGGGGGACTGGAAACACCATATATTTT. Its translation is CASSGGTGNTIYF.

The chain joins TRBV27 to TRBJ2-1, with D perhaps TRBD2 (6 bases). Germline V gene lookup returns CDR1 MNHEY and CDR2 SMNVEV (reference sequence). The CDR3 loop spans 13 amino acids. The germline V and J ends were trimmed by 6 bases and 6 bases, with 12 bases remaining between them. CDR3: CASSQNGGNEQFF. In nucleotides, the CDR3 is TGTGCCAGCAGCCAAAACGGGGGCAATGAGCAGTTCTTC.

The V gene is TRBV7-2, the J gene TRBJ2-1, with TRBD2 matching over 7 bases. The V segment lost 2 bases and the J segment 2 bases; nucleotides outside the gene matches: 6. The CDR3 loop spans 16 amino acids. Germline CDR1 reads SGHTA; CDR2 reads FQGNSA. CDR3 nucleotide sequence: TGTGCCAGCAGCTTAACTGGACTAGAGCCCTACAATGAGCAGTTCTTC. Amino acids: CASSLTGLEPYNEQFF.

This clone was counted a single time. The CDR3 protein is CASSQGQGSNQPQHF. The CDR3, as DNA: TGTGCCAGCTCGCAGGGACAGGGGAGCAATCAGCCCCAGCATTTT. The chain uses TRBV18 and TRBJ1-5; 10 nucleotides match TRBD1. The CDR3 consists of 15 residues. V trimming: 6 bases; J trimming: 1 base; junction bases outside the gene matches: 3. CDR1 and CDR2 (germline): KGHSH, LQKENI.

This clone appeared once. The chain combines TRBV10-1 with TRBJ1-1; D is possibly TRBD1 (6 bases). This CDR3 region has 15 residues. The germline V gene encodes CDR1 WNHNN and CDR2 SYGVQD (reference sequence). The V end was cut by 4 bases, the J end by 5 bases, with 17 bases between. In nucleotides, the CDR3 is TGCGCCAGCAGTGCCACGGGGAGGGGGAGGACTGAAGCTTTCTTT. Translating gives CASSATGRGRTEAFF.

This chain joins TRBV7-2 and TRBJ2-1; 8 positions agree with TRBD1. There are 15 residues in the CDR3. The V gene end was trimmed by 3 bases and the J gene end by 6 bases; junction bases not matched to a gene: 7. Germline V gene sequence: CDR1 SGHTA, CDR2 FQGNSA. CDR3: CASSFRTGTSNEQFF. The CDR3 DNA is TGTGCCAGCAGCTTCCGGACAGGGACCTCCAATGAGCAGTTCTTC. The variable domain in full, with the rest retrieved from reference TRBV7-2 and TRBJ2-1, is GAGVSQSPSNKVTEKGKDVELRCDPISGHTALYWYRQSLGQGLEFLIYFQGNSAPDKSGLPSDRFSAERTGGSVSTLTIQRTQQEDSAVYLCASSFRTGTSNEQFFGPGTRLTVL.

The V gene is TRBV10-2, the J gene TRBJ2-5, with a weak D call TRBD2 (6 bases). Germline lookup yields CDR1 WSHSY and CDR2 SAAADI. Between the trimmed V and J ends, which lost 6 bases and 4 bases, there was a span of 27 bases. This CDR3 region has 18 residues. The CDR3 spells CASRVGLTTGVLRETQYF. The CDR3, as DNA: TGCGCCAGCAGGGTAGGCTTAACGACGGGAGTTCTTCGAGAGACCCAGTACTTC.

For this clone: Other DNA variants within this sample encode the same CDR3. CDR3 sequence: CAWSVLADTQYF. CDR3 DNA: TGTGCCTGGAGTGTACTTGCCGATACGCAGTATTTT. The rearrangement joins TRBV30 to TRBJ2-3; D gene unclear. The CDR3 covers 12 residues. Between the trimmed V and J ends, which lost 0 bases and 6 bases, there was a span of 7 bases. In germline, CDR1 is GTSNPN, CDR2 SVGIG (reference sequence).

The V gene is TRBV2, the J gene TRBJ1-4; D is unclear. The CDR3 covers 15 residues. The V end lost 1 base, the J end lost 8 bases, and 14 bases lay between the germline ends. Per the germline V gene, CDR1 is SNHLY and CDR2 is FYNNEI. The CDR3 DNA reads as TGTGCCAGCAGTGAAGGGGAGGCACTGGGAGAAAAACTGTTTTTT. Its protein is CASSEGEALGEKLFF.

The gene calls are TRBV4-1 and TRBJ1-1; the D gene is possibly TRBD1 (6 bases). Per germline, CDR1 MGHRA and CDR2 YSYEKL. The CDR3 spans 15 residues. Trimming stripped 4 bases from V and 3 bases from J, with 15 bases between. This chain's CDR3 is CASSPGAGAYTEAFF. In nucleotides, the CDR3 is TGCGCCAGCAGCCCCGGGGCAGGGGCGTACACTGAAGCTTTCTTT.

This chain joins TRBV19 and TRBJ2-5; TRBD1 matches 7 bases. The V gene's germline CDR1 is LNHDA and CDR2 SQIVND (reference sequence). With V trimmed by 1 base and J by 2 bases, 10 bases remained unmatched. The CDR3 loop spans 17 amino acids. In nucleotides, the CDR3 is TGTGCCAGTAGTATAGGACTATCCGGACAGGTTCAAGAGACCCAGTACTTC. Its translation is CASSIGLSGQVQETQYF.

J is TRBJ1-2 and V is TRBV5-1, with D uncertain. The V end lost 3 bases, the J end lost 5 bases, and 11 bases lay between the germline ends. The germline V gene encodes CDR1 SGHRS and CDR2 YFSETQ. The CDR3 has 13 residues. The CDR3 protein is CASSSGRLYGYTF. CDR3 DNA: TGCGCCAGCAGCTCGGGTCGACTATATGGCTACACCTTC.

This clone occurred a few times. The rearrangement links TRBV11-2 to TRBJ2-3; D is unresolved. This CDR3 contains 13 residues. CDR1 is SGHAT and CDR2 is FQNNGV in the germline V gene. V shed 0 bases and J shed 4 bases, with 5 bases lying between them. The chain's CDR3 is CASSLDSPDTQYF. The CDR3 DNA sequence: TGTGCCAGCAGCTTAGACTCCCCAGATACGCAGTATTTT.

This clone has only a few counts. The chain links TRBV6-6 to TRBJ2-7; 9 bases map to TRBD1. Germline values: CDR1 MNHNY, CDR2 SVGAGI (reference sequence). The CDR3 extends over 13 amino acids. V gave up 7 bases and J gave up 6 bases; unmatched junction bases: 7. Here the CDR3 reads CASTRGQGGEQYF. CDR3 coding DNA: TGTGCCAGCACCCGGGGACAGGGCGGCGAGCAGTACTTC.

The chain uses TRBV7-9 and TRBJ2-6; 7 bases match TRBD2. With V trimmed by 2 bases and J by 2 bases, 3 bases remained unmatched. Germline CDR1 and CDR2: SEHNR and FQNEAQ (reference sequence). The CDR3 has 16 amino acids. DNA of the CDR3: TGTGCCAGCAGCTTACCCGGACTAGCTGGGGCCAACGTCCTGACTTTC. Translated, it gives CASSLPGLAGANVLTF.

V and J are TRBV20-1 and TRBJ2-5, with 7 positions matching TRBD2. Germline V lookup: CDR1 DFQATT, CDR2 SNEGSKA (reference sequence). The CDR3 totals 11 residues. Germline trimming cut 7 bases from V and 5 bases from J; bases unmatched to any gene: 4. In nucleotides, the CDR3 is TGCAGTGGGAGCGGGGAGGAGACCCAGTACTTC. Protein product: CSGSGEETQYF.

This chain joins TRBV15 and TRBJ1-5; 10 nucleotides agree with TRBD1. The germline V gene encodes CDR1 LNHNV and CDR2 YYDKDF (reference sequence). The V gene end was trimmed by 3 bases and the J gene end by 11 bases; junction bases not matched to a gene: 19. The CDR3 is made up of 18 amino acids. The CDR3 DNA reads as TGTGCCACCAGCAGGGCTGCGGGACAGGGGCCCTCCCAATCGACCCAGCATTTT. It yields the protein CATSRAAGQGPSQSTQHF.

J is TRBJ1-3 and V is TRBV10-3; D gene ambiguous. In germline, CDR1 is ENHRY, CDR2 SYGVKD. V was cut by 0 bases and J by 2 bases, with 14 bases left in between. This CDR3 contains 17 residues. DNA for the CDR3: TGTGCCATCAGTGAGTCGACTCGGGGAGGCCCTGGAAACACCATATATTTT. Translation gives CAISESTRGGPGNTIYF.

The chain uses TRBV7-9 and TRBJ2-5; 12 bases agree with TRBD1. Germline V gene lookup returns CDR1 SEHNR and CDR2 FQNEAQ (reference sequence). CDR3 length: 16 amino acids. Trimming at V came to 5 bases and at J to 5 bases, leaving 9 bases not matched to a gene. The CDR3 region has the DNA TGTGCCAGCAGCCCTGGGACAGGGGGCGAGCGGGAGACCCAGTACTTC. Its protein is CASSPGTGGERETQYF.

The chain employs TRBV5-8 and TRBJ2-7; the D gene is possibly TRBD1 (5 bases). In germline, CDR1 is SGHTS, CDR2 YDEGEE. CDR3 length: 16 residues. The V and J ends lost 0 bases and 3 bases respectively, with 16 bases between them. CDR3 bases: TGTGCCAGCAGCTTGGCCAAGACGACAGCCTTCTACGAGCAGTACTTC. This sequence encodes CASSLAKTTAFYEQYF.

CDR3 region: CASSYSLMTSDEQYF. The CDR3 DNA sequence: TGTGCCAGCAGTTACAGTTTGATGACTAGTGACGAGCAGTACTTC. This chain links TRBV6-6 with TRBJ2-7; tentative D call: TRBD2 (6 bases). The CDR3 spans 15 residues. V dropped 2 bases and J dropped 5 bases, with 16 bases sitting between them. CDR1 and CDR2 (germline): MNHNY, SVGAGI (reference sequence).

The chain employs TRBV4-1 and TRBJ2-1; D gene ambiguous. The CDR3 has 14 amino acids. The V gene lost 5 bases and the J gene lost 1 base, with 9 bases spanning the gap. From germline, CDR1 is MGHRA and CDR2 YSYEKL. The CDR3 bases are TGCGCCAGCAGCAAAGCCATTTCCTACAATGAGCAGTTCTTC. Its protein is CASSKAISYNEQFF.

This clone was counted only a few times. The CDR3 region has the DNA TGTGCCACCAGCAGAGATACCCCATTCGGACAGGAAGCTTTCTTT. Protein product: CATSRDTPFGQEAFF. The chain employs TRBV15 and TRBJ1-1, with D perhaps matching TRBD1 (6 bases). The germline V and J ends were trimmed by 0 bases and 8 bases, with 16 bases remaining between them. The V gene's germline CDR1 is LNHNV and CDR2 YYDKDF (reference sequence). The CDR3 consists of 15 residues.

This clone was detected once. V and J are TRBV5-4 and TRBJ2-5, with D perhaps TRBD1 (5 bases). The V gene's germline CDR1 is SGHNT and CDR2 YYREEE (reference sequence). This CDR3 has 13 residues. The V gene lost 4 bases and the J gene lost 1 base, with 8 bases spanning the gap. CDR3 sequence: CASSLRAQETQYF. The CDR3 nucleotides are TGTGCCAGCAGCCTCAGGGCCCAAGAGACCCAGTACTTC.

V is TRBV6-5 and J is TRBJ2-3, with 8 bases identical to TRBD2. The germline V gene encodes CDR1 MNHEY and CDR2 SVGAGI. The CDR3 has 16 amino acids. V lost 0 bases, J lost 4 bases, and 6 bases stayed unmatched. The CDR3 loop is CASSYSNGGAADTQYF. CDR3 bases: TGTGCCAGCAGTTACTCGAACGGGGGGGCTGCAGATACGCAGTATTTT.

The table lists this clone with a count of one. The CDR3 protein is CASSRTGYLSGANVLTF. The CDR3 DNA is TGTGCCAGCAGTCGGACAGGCTACCTTTCTGGGGCCAACGTCCTGACTTTC. The chain links TRBV27 to TRBJ2-6; 7 bases map to TRBD1. Germline V gives CDR1 MNHEY, CDR2 SMNVEV (reference sequence). V lost 5 bases, J lost 1 base, and 8 bases stayed unmatched. The CDR3 is made up of 17 amino acids. Full variable domain (remainder filled in from reference TRBV27 and TRBJ2-6): EAQVTQNPRYLITVTGKKLTVTCSQNMNHEYMSWYRQDPGLGLRQIYYSMNVEVTDKGDVPEGYKVSRKEKRNFPLILESPSPNQTSLYFCASSRTGYLSGANVLTFGAGSRLTVL.